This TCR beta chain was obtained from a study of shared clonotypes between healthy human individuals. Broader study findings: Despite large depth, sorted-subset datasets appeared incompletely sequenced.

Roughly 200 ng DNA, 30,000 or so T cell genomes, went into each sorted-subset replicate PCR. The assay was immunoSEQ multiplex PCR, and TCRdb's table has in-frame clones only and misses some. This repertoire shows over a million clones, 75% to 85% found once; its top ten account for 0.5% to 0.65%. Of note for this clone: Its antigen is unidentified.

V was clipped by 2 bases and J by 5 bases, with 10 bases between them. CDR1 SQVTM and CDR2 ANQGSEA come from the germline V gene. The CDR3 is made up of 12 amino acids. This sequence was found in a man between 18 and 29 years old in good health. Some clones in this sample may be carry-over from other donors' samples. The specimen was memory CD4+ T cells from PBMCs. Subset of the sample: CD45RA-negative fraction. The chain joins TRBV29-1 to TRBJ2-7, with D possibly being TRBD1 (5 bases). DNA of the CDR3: TGCAGCGTTGAAAAAGGGGTCCACGAGCAGTACTTC. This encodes CSVEKGVHEQYF.